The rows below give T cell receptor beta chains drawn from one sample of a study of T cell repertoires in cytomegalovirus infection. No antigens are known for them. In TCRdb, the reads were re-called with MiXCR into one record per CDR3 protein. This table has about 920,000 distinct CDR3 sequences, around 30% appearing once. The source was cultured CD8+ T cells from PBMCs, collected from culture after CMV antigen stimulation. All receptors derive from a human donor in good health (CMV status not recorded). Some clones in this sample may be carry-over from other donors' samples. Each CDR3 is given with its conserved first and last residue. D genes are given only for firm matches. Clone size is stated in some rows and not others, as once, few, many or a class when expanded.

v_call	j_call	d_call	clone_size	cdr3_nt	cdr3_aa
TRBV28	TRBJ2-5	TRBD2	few	TGTGCCAGCACTCTCAGACTAGCGGGGGAAGAGACCCAGTACTTC	CASTLRLAGEETQYF
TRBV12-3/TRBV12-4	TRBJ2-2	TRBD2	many	TGTGCCAGCAGCATGGGACTAGCGCGGAGGGCCGGGGAGCTGTTTTTT	CASSMGLARRAGELFF
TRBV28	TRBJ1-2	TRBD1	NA	TGTGCCAGCAGTACAGGGGTCCGGGGCTACACCTTC	CASSTGVRGYTF
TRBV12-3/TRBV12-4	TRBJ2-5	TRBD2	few	TGTGCCAGCAGCCCCGGGGGGGGTCAGCTCCGGGAGACCCAGTACTTC	CASSPGGGQLRETQYF
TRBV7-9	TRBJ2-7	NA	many	TGTGCCAGCAGCTTAGTTGGGGGCTCCTACGAGCAGTACTTC	CASSLVGGSYEQYF
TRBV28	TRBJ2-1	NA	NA	TGTGCCAGCAGTGAGGGGTACCCCTACAATGAGCAGTTCTTC	CASSEGYPYNEQFF
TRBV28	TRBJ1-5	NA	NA	TGTGCCAGTAAAAGGACCGGGAGCTACAATCAGCCCCAGCATTTT	CASKRTGSYNQPQHF
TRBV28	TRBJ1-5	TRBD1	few	TGTGCCAGCAGTTTTACAGGGGGGGATAGCAATCAGCCCCAGCATTTT	CASSFTGGDSNQPQHF
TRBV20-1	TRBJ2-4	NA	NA	TGCAGTGCTATCCCACCCCTAACAGTCACTGCACGGGACCTAGCCAAAAACATTCAGTACTTC	CSAIPPLTVTARDLAKNIQYF
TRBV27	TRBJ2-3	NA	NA	TGTGCCAGCAACACGGACGGTCGCCGAGGAGATACGCAGTATTTT	CASNTDGRRGDTQYF
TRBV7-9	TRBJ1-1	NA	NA	TGTGCCCTCGTCGGGCAGCCCAACACTGAAGCTTTCTTT	CALVGQPNTEAFF
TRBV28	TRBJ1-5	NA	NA	TGTGCCAGCAGCCAGCGCGAGGGTAGGTCCTGGCCCCAGCATTTT	CASSQREGRSWPQHF
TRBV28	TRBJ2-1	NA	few	TGTGCCAGCAGTCAACACAGGCGTAAGGGCTACAATGAGCAGTTCTTC	CASSQHRRKGYNEQFF
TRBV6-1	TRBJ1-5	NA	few	TGTGCCAGCAGTGAAGGGGGTTGGGGTAATCAGCCCCAGCATTTT	CASSEGGWGNQPQHF
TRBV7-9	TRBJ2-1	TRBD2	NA	TGTGCCAGCAGCTCAGGAGGCGGAGGACTAGGAACCGTTCTTGTCTACAATGAGCAGTTCTTC	CASSSGGGGLGTVLVYNEQFF
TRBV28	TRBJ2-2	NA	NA	TGTGCCAGCAGTTTTGAGGACCGCACCGGGGAGCTGTTTTTT	CASSFEDRTGELFF
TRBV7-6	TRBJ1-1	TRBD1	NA	TGTGCCAGCAGCCCAAATTCCTCGGGACAGCGGGGAGCTTTCTTT	CASSPNSSGQRGAFF
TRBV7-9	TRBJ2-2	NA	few	TGTGCCAGCAGACCTTACGACAGGCCGAACACCGGGGAGCTGTTTTTT	CASRPYDRPNTGELFF
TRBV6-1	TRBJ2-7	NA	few	TGTGCCAGCAGTGAATTCCAGGCCGCCTACGAGCAGTACTTC	CASSEFQAAYEQYF
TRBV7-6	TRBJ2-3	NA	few	TGTGCCAGCAGCTACCTAGCGACTCACACAGATACGCAGTATTTT	CASSYLATHTDTQYF
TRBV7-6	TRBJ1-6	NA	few	TGTGCCAGCAGCCTAGTAGGAGATTCAAGTTCACCCCTCCACTTT	CASSLVGDSSSPLHF
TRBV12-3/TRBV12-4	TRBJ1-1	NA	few	TGTGCCAGCAGTGCCCCCAGGAGGACTGAAGCTTTCTTT	CASSAPRRTEAFF
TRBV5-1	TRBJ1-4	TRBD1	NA	TGCGCCAGCAGCCCTGGGACAGTTATCACAACTAATGAAAAACTGTTTTTT	CASSPGTVITTNEKLFF